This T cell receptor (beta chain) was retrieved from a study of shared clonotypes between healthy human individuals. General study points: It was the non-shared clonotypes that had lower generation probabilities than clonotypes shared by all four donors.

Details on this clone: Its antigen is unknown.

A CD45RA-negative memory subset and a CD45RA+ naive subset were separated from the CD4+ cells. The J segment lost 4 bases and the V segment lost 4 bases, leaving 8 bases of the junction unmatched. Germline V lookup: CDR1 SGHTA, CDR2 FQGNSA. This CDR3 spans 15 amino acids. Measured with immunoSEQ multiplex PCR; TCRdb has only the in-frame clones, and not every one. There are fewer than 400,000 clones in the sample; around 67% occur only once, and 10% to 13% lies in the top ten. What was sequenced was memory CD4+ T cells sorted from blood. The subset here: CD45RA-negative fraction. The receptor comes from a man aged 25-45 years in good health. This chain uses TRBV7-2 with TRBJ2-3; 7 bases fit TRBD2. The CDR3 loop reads CASSSRTSRSDTQYF. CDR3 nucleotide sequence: TGTGCCAGCAGCTCCCGGACTAGTAGGTCAGATACGCAGTATTTT.